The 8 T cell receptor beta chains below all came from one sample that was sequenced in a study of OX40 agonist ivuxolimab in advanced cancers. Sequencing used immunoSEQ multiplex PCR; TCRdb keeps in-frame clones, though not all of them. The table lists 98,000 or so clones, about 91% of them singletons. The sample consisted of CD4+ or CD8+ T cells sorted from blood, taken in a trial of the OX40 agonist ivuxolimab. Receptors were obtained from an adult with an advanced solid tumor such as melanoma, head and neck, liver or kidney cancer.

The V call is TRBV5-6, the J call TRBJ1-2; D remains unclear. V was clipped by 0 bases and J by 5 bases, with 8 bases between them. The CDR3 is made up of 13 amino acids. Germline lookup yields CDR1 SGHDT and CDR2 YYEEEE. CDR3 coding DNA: TGTGCCAGCAGCTTGGGACAAGTGTATGGCTACACCTTC. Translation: CASSLGQVYGYTF.

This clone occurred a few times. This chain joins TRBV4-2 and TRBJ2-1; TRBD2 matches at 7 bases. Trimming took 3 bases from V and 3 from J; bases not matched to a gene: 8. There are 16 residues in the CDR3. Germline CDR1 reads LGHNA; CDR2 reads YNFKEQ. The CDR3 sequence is CASSQLFTGGYNEQFF. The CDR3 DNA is TGTGCCAGCAGCCAGTTGTTTACGGGAGGCTACAATGAGCAGTTCTTC.

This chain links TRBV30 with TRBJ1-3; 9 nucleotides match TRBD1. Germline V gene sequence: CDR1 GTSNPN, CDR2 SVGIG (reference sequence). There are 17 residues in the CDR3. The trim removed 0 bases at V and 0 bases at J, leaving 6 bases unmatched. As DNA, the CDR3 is TGTGCCTGGAGTGTACGGGACAGGGTTAGCTCTGGAAACACCATATATTTT. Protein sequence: CAWSVRDRVSSGNTIYF. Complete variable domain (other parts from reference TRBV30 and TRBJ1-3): SQTIHQWPATLVQPVGSPLSLECTVEGTSNPNLYWYRQAAGRGLQLLFYSVGIGQISSEVPQNLSASRPQDRQFILSSKKLLLSDSGFYLCAWSVRDRVSSGNTIYFGEGSWLTVV.

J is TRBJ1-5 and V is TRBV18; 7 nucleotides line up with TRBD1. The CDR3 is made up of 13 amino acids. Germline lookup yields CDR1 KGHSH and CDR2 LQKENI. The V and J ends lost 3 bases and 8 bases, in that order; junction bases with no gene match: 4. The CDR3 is CASSPDRSEPQHF. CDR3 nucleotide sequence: TGTGCCAGCTCACCGGACAGGTCTGAGCCCCAGCATTTT.

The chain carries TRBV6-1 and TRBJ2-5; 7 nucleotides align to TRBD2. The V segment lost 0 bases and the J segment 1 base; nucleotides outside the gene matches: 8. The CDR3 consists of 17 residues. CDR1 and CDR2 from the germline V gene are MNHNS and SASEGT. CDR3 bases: TGTGCCAGCAGTGAAGCGATTTGGGCTAGCGGCCAAGAGACCCAGTACTTC. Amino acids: CASSEAIWASGQETQYF.

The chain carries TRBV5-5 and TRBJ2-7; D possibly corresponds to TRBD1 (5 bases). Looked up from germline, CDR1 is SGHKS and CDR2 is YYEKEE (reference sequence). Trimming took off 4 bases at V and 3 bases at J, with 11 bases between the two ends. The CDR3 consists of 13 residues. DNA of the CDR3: TGTGCCAGCAGCCCGACAGCAGGCTACGAGCAGTACTTC. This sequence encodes CASSPTAGYEQYF.

The CDR3 region has the DNA TGTGCCAGCAGTTTCCGGGACAGGGTGCACGAGCAGTACTTC. Protein: CASSFRDRVHEQYF. The chain links TRBV27 to TRBJ2-7, with 9 bases lining up with TRBD1. V shed 3 bases and J 5 bases; nucleotides not matched to a gene: 5. Germline V lookup: CDR1 MNHEY, CDR2 SMNVEV (reference sequence). This CDR3 region has 14 residues.

The CDR3 nucleotides read TGTGCCAGCAGTTTTAGGACGGGGAATGAAAAACTGTTTTTT. Translating gives CASSFRTGNEKLFF. The chain has TRBV6-1 and TRBJ1-4; D not resolved. The V gene's germline CDR1 is MNHNS and CDR2 SASEGT. The V end lost 5 bases, the J end lost 5 bases, and 12 bases lay between the germline ends. CDR3 length equals 14 residues.